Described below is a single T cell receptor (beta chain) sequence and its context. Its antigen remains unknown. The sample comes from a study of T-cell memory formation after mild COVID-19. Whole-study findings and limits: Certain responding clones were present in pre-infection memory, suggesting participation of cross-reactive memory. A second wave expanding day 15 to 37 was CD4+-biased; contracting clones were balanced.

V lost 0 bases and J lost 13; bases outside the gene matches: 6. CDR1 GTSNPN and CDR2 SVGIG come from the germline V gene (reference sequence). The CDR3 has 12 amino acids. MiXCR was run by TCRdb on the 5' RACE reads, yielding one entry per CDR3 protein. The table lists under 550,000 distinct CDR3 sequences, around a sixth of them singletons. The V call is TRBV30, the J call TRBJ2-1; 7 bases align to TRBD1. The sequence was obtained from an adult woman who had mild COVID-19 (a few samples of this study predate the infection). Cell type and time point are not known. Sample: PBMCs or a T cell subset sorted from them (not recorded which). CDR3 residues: CAWSVLTGPQFF. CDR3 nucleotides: TGTGCCTGGAGTGTCCTGACAGGGCCCCAGTTCTTC.